This TCR beta chain was sequenced in a study of regulatory T cells in long-lasting Graves disease. The CDR3 runs 15 residues. The V gene lost 4 bases and the J gene lost 4 bases, with 17 bases spanning the gap. Germline CDR1 is SGHRS and CDR2 is YFSETQ. The sample holds a few counts of this clonotype. Described time point: newly diagnosed GD, antithyroid drugs for less than 3 months. PBMC-derived RNA was used for the TCR library. Arm-PCR of CDR3 regions and iRepertoire HTBI primers were used to build TCR beta libraries. TCRdb used MiXCR to reprocess the multiplex PCR reads, holding one entry per CDR3 protein. This sample has 500,000 or so distinct CDR3 sequences, with 15% to 20% found just once. The same specimen was also included in a second study, on T cells in Graves' hyperthyroidism and ophthalmopathy.

Sequencing was performed on peripheral blood mononuclear cells (PBMCs), taken at new diagnosis, from a patient treated with antithyroid drugs. The V gene is TRBV5-1, the J gene TRBJ2-5, with D perhaps TRBD1 (8 bases). The source is a man between 40 and 49 years old with Graves disease. CDR3 nucleotides: TGCGCCAGCAGCAAAACGGACAGGGAGGGAGAGACCCAGTACTTC. Protein: CASSKTDREGETQYF.